This is a list of T cell receptor beta chains from one sample in a study of read filtering for tumor transcriptome and immune sequencing. TCRdb ran MiXCR on the reads and lists one entry per CDR3 protein. The data hold some 62,000 distinct CDR3 sequences, with around 14% observed a single time. Specimen: a population of CD138-negative cells sorted from bone marrow. The receptors here all came from a donor at least 40 years old with multiple myeloma. The CDR3 runs from the conserved cysteine through the conserved F or W. The D gene is left open where the match is weak. For some rows the clone size is stated as once, few or many, or as a class when expanded; others skip it.

CASSLGENGYNEQFF,TGTGCCAGCAGCTTAGGCGAGAATGGGTACAATGAGCAGTTCTTC,TRBV11-2,many,-,TRBJ2-1
CASSSSGTHETQYF,TGTGCCAGCAGTTCTTCCGGGACTCATGAGACCCAGTACTTC,TRBV5-4,many,-,TRBJ2-5
CASSERTMNTEAFF,TGTGCCAGCAGTGAACGGACTATGAACACTGAAGCTTTTTTT,TRBV6-1,many,-,TRBJ1-1
CSCRGGTGELFF,TGCAGTTGTCGGGGGGGCACCGGGGAGCTGTTTTTT,TRBV29-1,many,TRBD2,TRBJ2-2
CASSQGPGRRSYGYTF,TGTGCCAGCAGCCAGGGACCGGGACGGAGGTCCTATGGCTACACCTTC,TRBV3-1,many,-,TRBJ1-2
CASSVNRVGETQYF,TGTGCCAGCAGCGTGAACAGGGTAGGAGAGACCCAGTACTTC,TRBV7-9,many,-,TRBJ2-5
CSARDELAGETGELFF,TGCAGTGCTAGAGACGAACTAGCGGGAGAGACCGGGGAGCTGTTTTTT,TRBV20-1,many,TRBD2,TRBJ2-2
CASRSTDTQYF,TGTGCCAGCAGGTCTACAGATACGCAGTATTTT,TRBV28,few,-,TRBJ2-3
CSVEGKGVSGANVLTF,TGCAGCGTTGAAGGGAAAGGGGTTTCTGGGGCCAACGTCCTGACTTTC,TRBV29-1,many,-,TRBJ2-6
CASSYVRGGRPQETQYF,TGTGCCAGCAGTTACGTTCGTGGCGGGAGGCCCCAAGAGACCCAGTACTTC,TRBV6-2/TRBV6-3,many,TRBD2,TRBJ2-5
CASSFGGASSYEQYF,TGCGCCAGCAGCTTTGGGGGGGCCTCCTCCTACGAGCAGTACTTC,TRBV5-1,many,-,TRBJ2-7
CASSSQINQPQHF,TGTGCCAGCAGTTCTCAGATAAATCAGCCCCAGCATTTT,TRBV6-6,many,-,TRBJ1-5
CASSLKGGDEQFF,TGTGCCAGCAGTTTAAAGGGGGGGGATGAGCAGTTCTTC,TRBV12-3/TRBV12-4,many,-,TRBJ2-1
CASSPLAAPRETQYF,TGTGCCAGCTCACCACTTGCTGCCCCCAGAGAGACCCAGTACTTC,TRBV18,-,-,TRBJ2-5
CASSFRLAGGADTQYF,TGTGCCAGCAGCTTTCGGCTAGCGGGAGGCGCAGATACGCAGTATTTT,TRBV11-3,many,TRBD2,TRBJ2-3
CGVTRTSGYTGELIF,TGCGGCGTGACCCGGACTAGCGGCTACACCGGGGAGCTGATTTTT,TRBV29-1,-,TRBD2,TRBJ2-2
CASSLYGGDRVINEQFF,TGTGCCAGCAGCTTATATGGGGGGGACAGGGTGATCAATGAGCAGTTCTTC,TRBV7-3,many,TRBD1,TRBJ2-1
CASSVYQETQYF,TGTGCCAGCTCGGTATATCAAGAGACCCAGTACTTC,TRBV7-9,many,-,TRBJ2-5
CASSNPGLADNEQFF,TGTGCCAGCAGTAATCCGGGACTAGCGGACAATGAGCAGTTCTTC,TRBV11-3,many,TRBD2,TRBJ2-1
CSARTSGGVAKNIQYF,TGCAGTGCGCGGACTAGCGGGGGTGTAGCCAAAAACATTCAGTACTTC,TRBV20-1,many,TRBD2,TRBJ2-4
CARSVDRADSNQPQHF,TGCGCCCGGAGTGTAGACAGGGCCGATAGCAATCAGCCCCAGCATTTT,TRBV30,-,TRBD1,TRBJ1-5
CASSLASGGSHYEQFF,TGTGCCAGCAGCTTAGCATCGGGCGGGAGTCACTATGAGCAGTTCTTC,TRBV7-3,many,TRBD2,TRBJ2-1
CASSLVPRAETQYF,TGTGCCAGCAGCTTAGTCCCCCGGGCCGAGACCCAGTACTTC,TRBV7-2,many,-,TRBJ2-5
CASSLAGDQPQHF,TGTGCCAGCAGCTTAGCTGGGGATCAGCCCCAGCATTTT,TRBV7-2,-,-,TRBJ1-5
CASSLVFQPGSYNEQFF,TGTGCCAGCAGCTTAGTTTTTCAGCCGGGCTCCTACAATGAGCAGTTCTTC,TRBV11-2,many,-,TRBJ2-1
CASSTGTGGPGQYF,TGTGCCAGCAGTACCGGGACAGGGGGCCCTGGGCAGTACTTC,TRBV27,-,TRBD1,TRBJ2-7
CASSRGTSESNTQYF,TGTGCCAGCAGTCGCGGGACTAGCGAATCTAATACGCAGTATTTT,TRBV2,-,TRBD2,TRBJ2-3
CASSLPGSHEQFF,TGTGCCAGCAGTTTACCCGGGTCCCATGAGCAGTTCTTC,TRBV27,-,-,TRBJ2-1
CNVVVVSYNEQFF,TGCAACGTTGTAGTAGTGTCCTACAATGAGCAGTTCTTC,TRBV29-1,few,-,TRBJ2-1
CASSLEQGTGELFF,TGTGCCAGCAGCTTGGAGCAGGGGACCGGGGAGCTGTTTTTT,TRBV5-6,many,-,TRBJ2-2
CSALDRGPNEQFF,TGCAGTGCCCTGGACAGGGGGCCCAATGAGCAGTTCTTC,TRBV20-1,many,TRBD1,TRBJ2-1
CASSQRWTGAHSNQPQHF,TGCGCCAGCAGCCAAAGGTGGACAGGGGCGCATAGCAATCAGCCCCAGCATTTT,TRBV4-1,-,TRBD1,TRBJ1-5
CATGGVNQPQHF,TGTGCCACCGGGGGCGTCAATCAGCCCCAGCATTTT,TRBV6-1,-,-,TRBJ1-5
CASNTGTEYEKLFF,TGTGCCAGCAATACCGGGACGGAATATGAAAAACTGTTTTTT,TRBV6-1,many,-,TRBJ1-4
CARLFTSGKHSTDTQYF,TGTGCCAGGCTCTTCACTAGCGGGAAGCATAGCACAGATACGCAGTATTTT,TRBV6-6,few,TRBD2,TRBJ2-3
CASKEQGLTGELFF,TGTGCCAGCAAGGAGCAAGGCCTTACCGGGGAGCTGTTTTTT,TRBV12-3/TRBV12-4,many,-,TRBJ2-2
CASRFSGTHLYEQYF,TGTGCCAGCAGATTTTCCGGGACTCATCTTTACGAGCAGTACTTC,TRBV6-5,many,-,TRBJ2-7
CASSFGLAGPQETQYF,TGTGCCAGCAGCTTCGGACTAGCGGGTCCCCAAGAGACCCAGTACTTC,TRBV7-9,many,TRBD2,TRBJ2-5
CSVVQGLAEYEQYF,TGCAGCGTTGTCCAGGGACTAGCGGAATACGAGCAGTACTTC,TRBV29-1,many,TRBD2,TRBJ2-7
CASSFAGQEETQYF,TGCGCCAGCAGCTTCGCTGGGCAGGAGGAGACCCAGTACTTC,TRBV4-3,many,-,TRBJ2-5
CASSFPQDFSYEQYF,TGTGCCAGCAGCTTCCCCCAGGACTTCTCCTACGAGCAGTACTTC,TRBV7-9,many,-,TRBJ2-7
CASSLSATGRATDTQYF,TGTGCCAGCAGCTTATCCGCAACGGGGAGGGCAACAGATACGCAGTATTTT,TRBV7-9,few,TRBD2,TRBJ2-3
CASSLDQGRGNLTF,TGTGCCAGCAGCTTAGATCAGGGCAGGGGAAACTTGACTTTC,TRBV11-2,many,-,TRBJ2-6
CASSLLVGEQYF,TGTGCCAGCAGTTTGTTGGTCGGCGAGCAGTACTTC,TRBV28,many,-,TRBJ2-7
CSVVGAQANYGYTF,TGCAGCGTTGTGGGGGCTCAAGCTAACTATGGCTACACCTTC,TRBV29-1,many,-,TRBJ1-2
CASSLGGLDEQFF,TGTGCCAGCAGCTTGGGGGGACTGGATGAGCAGTTCTTC,TRBV7-9,few,-,TRBJ2-1
CASSSGRQRNTEAFF,TGTGCCAGCAGTTCTGGTAGACAGAGGAACACTGAAGCTTTCTTT,TRBV27,few,-,TRBJ1-1
CASSLHAGIGNTIYF,TGTGCCAGCAGCCTCCACGCGGGAATTGGAAACACCATATATTTT,TRBV9,many,-,TRBJ1-3
CSATTSGSSYNEQFF,TGCAGTGCTACGACTAGCGGGAGCTCCTACAATGAGCAGTTCTTC,TRBV20-1,many,TRBD2,TRBJ2-1
CAISPTAPSSHTQYF,TGTGCCATCAGCCCGACGGCCCCCTCGAGCCATACGCAGTATTTT,TRBV10-3,many,-,TRBJ2-3
CASSLREVTEAFF,TGCGCCAGCAGCTTGCGCGAGGTAACTGAAGCTTTCTTT,TRBV5-1,many,-,TRBJ1-1
CASSLVWSSYNEQFF,TGTGCCAGCAGCTTGGTGTGGAGCTCCTACAATGAGCAGTTCTTC,TRBV5-6,-,-,TRBJ2-1
CASSPTRVRVYEQYF,TGTGCCAGCAGCCCTACCAGGGTGCGGGTCTACGAGCAGTACTTC,TRBV7-2,-,-,TRBJ2-7
CASSVAKNTEAFF,TGTGCCAGCAGCGTAGCCAAGAACACTGAAGCTTTCTTT,TRBV9,many,-,TRBJ1-1
CSVIVGGTGELFF,TGCAGCGTCATAGTAGGAGGGACCGGGGAGCTGTTTTTT,TRBV29-1,many,-,TRBJ2-2